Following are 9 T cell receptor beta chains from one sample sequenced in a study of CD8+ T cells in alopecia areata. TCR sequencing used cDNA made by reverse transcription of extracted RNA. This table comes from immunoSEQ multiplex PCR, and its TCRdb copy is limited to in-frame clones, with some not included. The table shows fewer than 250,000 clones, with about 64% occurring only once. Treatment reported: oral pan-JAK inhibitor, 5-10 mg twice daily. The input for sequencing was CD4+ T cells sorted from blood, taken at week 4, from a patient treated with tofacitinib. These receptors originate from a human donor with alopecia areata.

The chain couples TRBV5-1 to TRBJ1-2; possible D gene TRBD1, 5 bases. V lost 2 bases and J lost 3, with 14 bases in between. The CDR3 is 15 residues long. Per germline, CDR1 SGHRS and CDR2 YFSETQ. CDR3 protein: CASSFSQGRDYGYTF. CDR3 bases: TGCGCCAGCAGCTTTTCCCAGGGAAGGGACTATGGCTACACCTTC.

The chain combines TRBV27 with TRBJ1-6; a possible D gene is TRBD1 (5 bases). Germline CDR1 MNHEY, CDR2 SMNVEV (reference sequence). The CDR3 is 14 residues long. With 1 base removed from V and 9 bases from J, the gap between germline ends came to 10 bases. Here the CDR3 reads CASSLLGEGSPLHF. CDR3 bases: TGTGCCAGCAGTTTATTAGGGGAGGGTTCACCCCTCCACTTT.

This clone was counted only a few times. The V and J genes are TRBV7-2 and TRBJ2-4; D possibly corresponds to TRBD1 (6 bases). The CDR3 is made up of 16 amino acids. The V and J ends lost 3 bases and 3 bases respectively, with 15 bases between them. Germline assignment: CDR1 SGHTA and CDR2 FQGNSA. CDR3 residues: CASSFGEQGVKNIQYF. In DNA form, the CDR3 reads TGTGCCAGCAGCTTCGGGGAACAGGGTGTCAAAAACATTCAGTACTTC.

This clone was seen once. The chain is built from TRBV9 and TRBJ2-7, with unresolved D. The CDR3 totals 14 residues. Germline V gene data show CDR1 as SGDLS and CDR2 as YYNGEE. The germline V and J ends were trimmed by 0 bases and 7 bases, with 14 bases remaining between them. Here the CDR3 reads CASSVGSRAGEQYF. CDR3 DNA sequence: TGTGCCAGCAGCGTAGGGTCTCGAGCCGGGGAGCAGTACTTC.

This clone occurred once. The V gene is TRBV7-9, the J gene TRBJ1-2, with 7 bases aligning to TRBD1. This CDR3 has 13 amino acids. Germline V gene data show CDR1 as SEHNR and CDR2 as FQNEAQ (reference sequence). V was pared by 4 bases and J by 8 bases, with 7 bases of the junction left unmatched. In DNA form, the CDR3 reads TGTGCCAGCAGCTCCCAAGGGGGCTTGGGCTACACCTTC. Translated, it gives CASSSQGGLGYTF.

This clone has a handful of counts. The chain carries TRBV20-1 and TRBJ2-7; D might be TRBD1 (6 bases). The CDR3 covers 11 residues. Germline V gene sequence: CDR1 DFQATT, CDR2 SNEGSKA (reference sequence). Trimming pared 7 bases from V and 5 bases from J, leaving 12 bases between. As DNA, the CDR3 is TGCAGTGTCCTACAGGGTAACGAGCAGTACTTC. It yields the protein CSVLQGNEQYF.

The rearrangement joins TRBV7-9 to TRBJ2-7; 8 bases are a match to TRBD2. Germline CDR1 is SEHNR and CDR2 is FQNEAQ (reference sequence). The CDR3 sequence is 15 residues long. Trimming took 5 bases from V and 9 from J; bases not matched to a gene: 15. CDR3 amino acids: CASSPNNSGAKGQYF. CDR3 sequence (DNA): TGTGCCAGCAGCCCGAACAATAGCGGGGCAAAGGGGCAGTACTTC.

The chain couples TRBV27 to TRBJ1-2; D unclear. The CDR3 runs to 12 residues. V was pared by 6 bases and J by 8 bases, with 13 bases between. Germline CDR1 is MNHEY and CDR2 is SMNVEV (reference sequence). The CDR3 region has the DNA TGTGCCAGCAGAGACGGAGGTCGGGGCTACACCTTC. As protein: CASRDGGRGYTF.

The CDR3 sequence: CASSPSSGVNEQFF. Here the CDR3 DNA reads TGTGCCAGCAGCCCCAGTAGCGGGGTGAATGAGCAGTTCTTC. The chain combines TRBV7-2 with TRBJ2-1, with 8 positions matching TRBD2. The CDR3 has 14 residues. Germline assignment: CDR1 SGHTA and CDR2 FQGNSA. V gave up 5 bases and J gave up 7 bases; unmatched junction bases: 7. Combining the CDR3 with reference TRBV7-2 and TRBJ2-1 gives the whole variable domain GAGVSQSPSNKVTEKGKDVELRCDPISGHTALYWYRQSLGQGLEFLIYFQGNSAPDKSGLPSDRFSAERTGGSVSTLTIQRTQQEDSAVYLCASSPSSGVNEQFFGPGTRLTVL.